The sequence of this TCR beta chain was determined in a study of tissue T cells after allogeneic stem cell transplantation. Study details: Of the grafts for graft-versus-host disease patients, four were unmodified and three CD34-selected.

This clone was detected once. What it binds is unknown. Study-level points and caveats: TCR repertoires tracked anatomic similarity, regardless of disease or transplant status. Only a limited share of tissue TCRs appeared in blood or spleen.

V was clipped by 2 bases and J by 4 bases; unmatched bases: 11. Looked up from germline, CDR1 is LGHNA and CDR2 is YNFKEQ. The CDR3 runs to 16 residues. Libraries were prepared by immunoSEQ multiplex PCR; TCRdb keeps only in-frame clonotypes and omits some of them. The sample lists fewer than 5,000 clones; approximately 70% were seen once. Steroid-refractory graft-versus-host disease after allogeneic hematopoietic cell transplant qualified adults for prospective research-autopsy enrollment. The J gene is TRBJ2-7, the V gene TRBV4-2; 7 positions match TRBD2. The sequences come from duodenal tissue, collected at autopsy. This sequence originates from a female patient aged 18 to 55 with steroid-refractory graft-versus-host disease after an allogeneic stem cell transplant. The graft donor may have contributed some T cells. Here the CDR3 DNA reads TGTGCCAGCAGCCAACCCCTGGCAAGCGGGGTGTACGAGCAGTACTTC. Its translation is CASSQPLASGVYEQYF.